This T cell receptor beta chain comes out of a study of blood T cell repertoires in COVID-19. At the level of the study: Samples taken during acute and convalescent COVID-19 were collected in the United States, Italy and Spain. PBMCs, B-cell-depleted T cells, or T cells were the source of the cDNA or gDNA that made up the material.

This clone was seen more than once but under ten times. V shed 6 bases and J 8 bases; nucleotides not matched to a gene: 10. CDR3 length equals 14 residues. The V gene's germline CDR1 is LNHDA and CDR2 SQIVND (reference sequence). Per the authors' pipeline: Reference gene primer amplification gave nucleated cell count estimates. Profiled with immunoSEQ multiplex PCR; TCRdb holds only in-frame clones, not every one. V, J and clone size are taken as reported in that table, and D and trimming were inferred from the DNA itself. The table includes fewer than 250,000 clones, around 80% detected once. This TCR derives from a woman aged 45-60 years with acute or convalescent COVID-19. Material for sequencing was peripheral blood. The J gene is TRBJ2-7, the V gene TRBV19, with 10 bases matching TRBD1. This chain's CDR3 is CASRPPGQGLKQYF. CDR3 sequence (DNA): TGTGCCAGTAGGCCCCCGGGACAGGGGTTAAAGCAGTACTTC.